Listed below are T cell receptor beta chains from one sample, sequenced in a study of cytomegalovirus exposure and HLA in healthy donors. Repertoires were generated with immunoSEQ multiplex PCR, while TCRdb's copy carries only in-frame clones and drops some. The sample contains more than 45,000 clones, 90% to 95% of which appear only once. The material sequenced was PBMCs. All receptors come from a woman aged 30 to 39 in good health and CMV-seronegative. Each CDR3 is given without its conserved first and last residue. The order of the fields is CDR3 protein, V gene.

cdr3_aa: ASSLEVGLARYEQY; v_call: TRBV7-9
cdr3_aa: ASSLLAGGTTDTQY; v_call: TRBV7-3
cdr3_aa: ASSSPREQY; v_call: TRBV11-2
cdr3_aa: AWTLASGTYEQY; v_call: TRBV30
cdr3_aa: ASSWGLVENYEQY; v_call: TRBV5-5
cdr3_aa: ASSPESTDTQY; v_call: TRBV7-9
cdr3_aa: ASSPLQETQY; v_call: TRBV18
cdr3_aa: ASSQVTRSYEQY; v_call: TRBV4-1
cdr3_aa: ASSLSLAQVGELF; v_call: TRBV5-1
cdr3_aa: AYGGVDTQY; v_call: TRBV2
cdr3_aa: ASSFQGVGTYEQY; v_call: TRBV7-8
cdr3_aa: ASSPVPGQAMNTEAF; v_call: TRBV5-5
cdr3_aa: ASSYAGRANEKLF; v_call: TRBV7-9